This T cell receptor beta chain was recorded in a study of blood T cell repertoires in COVID-19. Whole-study context: Acute-phase and convalescent COVID-19 samples originated in the United States, Italy and Spain. Sources were T cells, B-cell-depleted T cells, or PBMCs; the material itself was cDNA or gDNA.

Germline-derived CDR1 and CDR2 are MNHNY and SVGAGI (reference sequence). This CDR3 region has 10 residues. V was trimmed by 8 bases and J by 8 bases, leaving 6 bases between them. In the original analysis: Reference gene primer amplification in the assay estimated nucleated cell counts. This table comes from immunoSEQ multiplex PCR, and its TCRdb copy is limited to in-frame clones, with some not included. That table furnishes V, J and clone size, whereas the DNA furnished D and trimming. The sample lists around 130,000 clones; roughly 80% were seen once. The sample comprised peripheral blood. This chain uses TRBV6-6 with TRBJ1-4; D gene unclear. This TCR came from a man between 65 and 85 years old with acute or convalescent COVID-19. CDR3: CASSREKLFF. CDR3 bases: TGTGCCAGCTCGAGGGAAAAACTGTTTTTT.